This entry concerns a single T cell receptor beta chain. This CDR3 spans 13 amino acids. The V and J ends lost 8 bases and 0 bases respectively, with 8 bases between them. This entry belongs to a study of blood T cell repertoires in COVID-19. Study details: Samples representing acute and convalescent COVID-19 were sourced from the United States, Italy and Spain. PBMCs, B-cell-depleted T cells, or T cells provided the cDNA or gDNA that made up the material.

The assay was immunoSEQ multiplex PCR, and TCRdb's table has in-frame clones only and misses some. This sample carries roughly 390,000 clones, around 85% of them seen once, and the ten largest clones take more than 3%. This chain joins TRBV12-3 or TRBV12-4 and TRBJ1-3; D gene uncertain. The sequenced material came from peripheral blood. The source is a woman aged 18 to 35 with acute or convalescent COVID-19. As DNA, the CDR3 is TGTGCCAGCGATAGAAGCTCTGGAAACACCATATATTTT. This gives the protein CASDRSSGNTIYF.